Below are 8 T cell receptor beta chains sequenced from a single sample in a study of memory CD4+ T cells and cytomegalovirus serostatus. Single viable CD3+CD4+CD8-CD45RO+ cells were sorted as the memory CD4+ T cells. Method: immunoSEQ multiplex PCR; TCRdb's copy keeps in-frame clones and lacks some. The sample holds 35,000 to 55,000 clones, 76% seen once. Input material: memory CD4+ T cells from blood. Receptor source: an adult in good health and CMV-seronegative.

V gene TRBV18 combines with J gene TRBJ2-5; 10 nucleotides agree with TRBD2. CDR3 size: 16 residues. The junction had 6 bases not matched to a gene; V was cut back by 4 bases and J by 1 base. Germline assignment: CDR1 KGHSH and CDR2 LQKENI. The DNA for the CDR3 is TGTGCCAGCTCACGACGGACTAGCGGAATCCAAGAGACCCAGTACTTC. It translates to CASSRRTSGIQETQYF.

V usage is TRBV6-1 and J usage is TRBJ2-7; TRBD2 aligns across 9 bases. The CDR3 covers 15 residues. Germline V CDR1 and CDR2: MNHNS, SASEGT. With V trimmed by 3 bases and J by 2 bases, 5 bases remained unmatched. Written as DNA, the CDR3 is TGTGCCAGCAGTGATCAAGCGGGGGGACCCTACGAGCAGTACTTC. This sequence encodes CASSDQAGGPYEQYF.

This clone came up a few times. The chain combines TRBV27 with TRBJ1-6; D not resolved. The germline V and J ends were trimmed by 6 bases and 13 bases, with 7 bases remaining between them. This CDR3 contains 10 residues. The germline gives CDR1 MNHEY, CDR2 SMNVEV (reference sequence). Here the CDR3 reads CASRGKPLHF. CDR3 coding DNA: TGTGCCAGCAGGGGTAAGCCCCTCCACTTT.

By share of the sample, this clone is medium-sized. The V and J genes are TRBV28 and TRBJ2-2; no firm D call. Trimming removed 10 bases at V and 6 bases at J, with 12 bases between. The CDR3 loop spans 12 amino acids. Germline lookup yields CDR1 MDHEN and CDR2 SYDVKM. The CDR3 region is CATSLRSGELFF. The CDR3 nucleotides are TGTGCCACCTCCCTTCGCTCCGGGGAGCTGTTTTTT.

Concerning this clone itself: Distinct nucleotide sequences in the sample also encode this CDR3. This sequence joins TRBV27 and TRBJ2-7, with D perhaps TRBD1 (5 bases). With 8 bases removed from V and 2 bases from J, the gap between germline ends came to 13 bases. Germline-derived CDR1 and CDR2 are MNHEY and SMNVEV (reference sequence). The CDR3 consists of 13 residues. The CDR3 is CASSGTGTYEQYF. Written as DNA, the CDR3 is TGTGCCAGCTCGGGCACAGGTACCTACGAGCAGTACTTC.

About this clone itself: Other DNA sequences within the sample encode an identical CDR3. J is TRBJ2-3 and V is TRBV9; 7 bases line up with TRBD2. Germline V gives CDR1 SGDLS, CDR2 YYNGEE. The CDR3 covers 16 residues. The J segment lost 1 base and the V segment lost 4 bases, leaving 9 bases of the junction unmatched. The CDR3 nucleotides are TGTGCCAGCAGCCCAGGAGTACGGGAGGGCACAGATACGCAGTATTTT. This gives the protein CASSPGVREGTDTQYF.

V is TRBV9 and J is TRBJ1-3; D is unresolved. Trimming cost V 0 bases and J 5 bases, with 18 bases left between them. The CDR3 contains 17 residues. The germline CDR1 and CDR2 sequences are SGDLS and YYNGEE. Here the CDR3 reads CASSVDLMRSYRNTIYF. CDR3 sequence (DNA): TGTGCCAGCAGCGTAGACTTAATGAGGTCCTATAGAAACACCATATATTTT.

This clone is deemed medium-sized. Germline and junction disagree at one end, which may indicate a read error. The chain's CDR3 is CASSFRDDKSF. The DNA of the CDR3 is TGTGCCAGCAGCTTCCGGGACGACAAGAGCTTT. The chain couples TRBV5-4 to TRBJ1-6, with a weak D call TRBD1 (5 bases). This CDR3 has 11 amino acids. Germline CDR1 reads SGHNT; CDR2 reads YYREEE (reference sequence).